This TCR beta chain comes out of a study of blood T cell repertoires in COVID-19 (dated by TCRdb to the early 2020s). Background for the entire study: Collaborator samples came from the United States, Italy and Spain and covered acute and convalescent phases of COVID-19. The material from the prospective study consisted of cDNA or gDNA derived from T cells, B-cell-depleted T cells, or PBMCs. Deeply sampled blood TCRbeta repertoires from subjects exposed to, actively infected with, or recovered from COVID-19 were included in the dataset. The repertoires were made available in a free public database intended to serve as a resource for research on the immune response to SARS-CoV-2. The samples were drawn from two sources: the first 160 participants of the ongoing ImmuneRACE study, and fewer than 1,500 subjects contributed by 6 global collaborators. Nearly every sample came with metadata listing a de-identified subject ID, COVID-19 status, age in years and sex. Where available, HLA class I and class II types were obtained from metadata supplied by the sample provider rather than from assay-based typing. Here is what the overall study found, with its caveats: The quantity of clinical and demographic metadata differed by source and by participant and was supplied without curation.

Relative to germline, V is missing 5 bases and J is missing 12 bases, with 6 bases of the junction outside any gene match. CDR1 LNHDA and CDR2 SQIVND were looked up in the germline V gene (reference sequence). The CDR3 sequence holds 12 residues, the cysteine and phenylalanine included. The retained sequence is limited to the CDR3, 36 bases, with the frame set at the first base. This clone has a handful of counts. Its antigen is not yet known. The record has no base qualities; no much larger clone is one base away. One collaborating source in Seattle enrolled patients during active infection and followed them longitudinally through the course of disease. Whole blood was collected in K2EDTA tubes by collaborating institutions according to the institutions' own protocols. For TCRbeta analysis, collaborators shipped samples in one of three forms: frozen whole blood, isolated PBMCs, or DNA extracted from either of those sample types.

TCRbeta CDR3 regions were amplified from genomic DNA using the immunoSEQ Assay, a bias-controlled multiplex PCR. In the original analysis: Nucleated cell counts per sample were estimated from amplification of reference gene primers within the assay. To quantify the absolute abundance of each unique TCRbeta CDR3 rearrangement, sequence reads were collapsed and filtered. Productive Simpson clonality was computed per sample as the square root of Simpson's diversity index over productive rearrangements. In TCRdb, the immuneACCESS table is reduced to in-frame sequences with V and J assigned. These tables do not hold every clone; where another copy was compared, an unresolved V gene accounts for under half, and the others remain unexplained. V, J and clone size were drawn from that table, and D and trimming were deduced from the DNA. This sample has about 270,000 clones in its table, and less than 90% of those were observed once. The top ten hold over 9.5% of the sample.

The receptor's source is a woman aged 25 to 39 with COVID-19, enrolled during active disease. Material for sequencing was peripheral blood. The rearranged chain carries TRBV19 and TRBJ1-1; 10 junctional bases match TRBD1. CDR3 region: CASSPGQGQTFF. The nucleotide sequence reads as follows: TGTGCCAGTAGTCCGGGACAGGGGCAAACTTTCTTT.